This TCR beta chain is from a study of cytomegalovirus exposure and HLA in healthy donors. General study points: A later analysis found first-cohort TCR clusters tended to co-occur in the 100 to 150 validation repertoires.

A note on this clone: Its antigen is currently unknown.

CDR1 is PRHDT and CDR2 is FYEKMQ in the germline V gene (reference sequence). The ends lost 4 bases at V and 5 bases at J; junction bases unmatched: 5. The CDR3 is 14 amino acids. TCRdb's copy holds only in-frame clones and misses some; the assay was immunoSEQ multiplex PCR. The profile shows about 220,000 clones, 70% to 90% of them singletons. This receptor was identified in a woman between 18 and 29 years old in good health and CMV-seronegative. V gene TRBV13 combines with J gene TRBJ2-5; 9 bases match TRBD1. Sequenced input: PBMCs. CDR3 coding DNA: TGTGCCAGCAGCTGGGACAGGGAACGGGAGACCCAGTACTTC. This translates into CASSWDRERETQYF. The variable domain in full, completed from reference TRBV13 and TRBJ2-5, reads AAGVIQSPRHLIKEKRETATLKCYPIPRHDTVYWYQQGPGQDPQFLISFYEKMQSDKGSIPDRFSAQQFSDYHSELNMSSLELGDSALYFCASSWDRERETQYFGPGTRLLVL.